A single sample gave rise to the 24 T cell receptor beta chains below, sequenced in a study of OX40 agonist ivuxolimab in advanced cancers. Profiled with immunoSEQ multiplex PCR; TCRdb holds only in-frame clones, not every one. The sample holds more than 70,000 clones; roughly 92% are singletons and the top ten take approximately 2.9%. This material consisted of CD4+ or CD8+ T cells sorted from blood, taken in a trial of the OX40 agonist ivuxolimab. These receptors were taken from an adult with an advanced solid tumor such as melanoma, head and neck, liver or kidney cancer.

This chain links TRBV12-5 with TRBJ2-2; D remains unclear. The germline gives CDR1 LGHNT, CDR2 FRNRAP. V was shortened by 1 base and J by 6 bases, with 9 bases between the two germline ends. The length of the CDR3 is 14 residues. CDR3 sequence: CASGLGTVAGELFF. The DNA of the CDR3 is TGTGCTAGTGGTTTGGGGACCGTCGCCGGGGAGCTGTTTTTT.

CDR3 amino acids: CASSLGTQGRATNEKLFF. In DNA form, the CDR3 reads TGTGCCAGCAGTCTCGGGACTCAGGGTCGGGCAACTAATGAAAAACTGTTTTTT. The rearrangement joins TRBV28 to TRBJ1-4; D may be TRBD1 (5 bases). This CDR3 contains 18 residues. V lost 5 bases, J lost 0 bases, and 19 bases lay in between. Germline assignment: CDR1 MDHEN and CDR2 SYDVKM.

The J gene is TRBJ2-5, the V gene TRBV27; 9 positions agree with TRBD1. CDR3 length: 18 residues. Per germline, CDR1 MNHEY and CDR2 SMNVEV (reference sequence). V lost 0 bases to trimming and J lost 4 bases; unmatched junction nucleotides: 12. The CDR3 here is CASSLSGTGPMTGETQYF. The CDR3 coding sequence is TGTGCCAGCAGTTTATCCGGGACAGGGCCGATGACGGGAGAGACCCAGTACTTC.

The rearrangement links TRBV4-1 to TRBJ1-5; D might be TRBD1 (5 bases). V lost 0 bases and J 6 bases, leaving 15 bases between the germline ends. This CDR3 spans 16 amino acids. Germline CDR1 MGHRA, CDR2 YSYEKL. The CDR3 loop is CASSQDGASASQPQHF. For the CDR3, the DNA is TGCGCCAGCAGCCAAGATGGGGCCAGTGCTTCTCAGCCCCAGCATTTT.

This chain uses TRBV11-3 with TRBJ2-3; D not resolved. V was trimmed by 3 bases and J by 0 bases, leaving 1 base between them. The CDR3 is made up of 12 amino acids. Germline V gene data show CDR1 as SGHNT and CDR2 as YENEEA. The chain's CDR3 is CASSLSTDTQYF. The CDR3 region has the DNA TGTGCCAGCAGCTTGAGCACAGATACGCAGTATTTT. Combining the CDR3 with reference TRBV11-3 and TRBJ2-3 gives the whole variable domain EAGVVQSPRYKIIEKKQPVAFWCNPISGHNTLYWYLQNLGQGPELLIRYENEEAVDDSQLPKDRFSAERLKGVDSTLKIQPAELGDSAVYLCASSLSTDTQYFGPGTRLTVL.

The chain carries TRBV7-2 and TRBJ2-5; the D gene is possibly TRBD2 (6 bases). With 5 bases removed from V and 6 bases from J, the gap between germline ends came to 16 bases. The germline gives CDR1 SGHTA, CDR2 FQGNSA. The CDR3 extends over 14 amino acids. As DNA, the CDR3 is TGTGCCAGCAGCCCAAATCGGGAGTTTAAGACCCAGTACTTC. It translates to CASSPNREFKTQYF.

The gene calls are TRBV2 and TRBJ2-4, with TRBD2 matching over 13 bases. The CDR3 is made up of 18 amino acids. Germline loops: CDR1 SNHLY, CDR2 FYNNEI. Losses at the gene ends were 0 bases for V and 9 bases for J; bases not matched to a gene: 11. The CDR3, as DNA: TGTGCCAGCAGTGAAGCGTTGGGACTAGCGGGAATTTGGGGCATTCAGTACTTC. It specifies CASSEALGLAGIWGIQYF.

The chain employs TRBV5-4 and TRBJ1-1, with D tentatively TRBD1 (5 bases). The germline V and J ends were trimmed by 0 bases and 3 bases, with 9 bases remaining between them. This CDR3 is built from 14 residues. The germline V gene has CDR1 SGHNT and CDR2 YYREEE (reference sequence). The CDR3 region is CASSLVGDDTEAFF. The CDR3 nucleotides are TGTGCCAGCAGCTTGGTAGGGGATGACACTGAAGCTTTCTTT.

This clone turned up a few times. CDR3 region: CASSRWPYNEQFF. The CDR3, as DNA: TGTGCCAGCAGCCGTTGGCCTTACAATGAGCAGTTCTTC. J is TRBJ2-1 and V is TRBV6-5; no firm D call. V lost 6 bases and J lost 4, with 10 bases in between. Germline V gene data show CDR1 as MNHEY and CDR2 as SVGAGI. The CDR3 sequence is 13 residues long.

The V call is TRBV25-1, the J call TRBJ1-1; weak D call: TRBD1 (5 bases). Trimming took 5 bases from V and 4 from J, leaving 14 bases between them. This CDR3 region has 14 residues. Germline V gene lookup returns CDR1 MGHDK and CDR2 SYGVNS. The CDR3 bases are TGTGCCAGCAGTACCCACGGGGCGGGCACTGAAGCTTTCTTT. Translation: CASSTHGAGTEAFF.

The V call is TRBV5-5, the J call TRBJ2-1; TRBD2 matches 7 bases. The V segment lost 5 bases and the J segment 1 base; nucleotides outside the gene matches: 9. This CDR3 is 16 amino acids long. CDR1 and CDR2 from the germline V gene are SGHKS and YYEKEE (reference sequence). CDR3 DNA sequence: TGTGCCAGCAGTAAGAATAGCGGGTTATCCTACAATGAGCAGTTCTTC. It translates to CASSKNSGLSYNEQFF.

This clone was recorded once. This sequence joins TRBV2 and TRBJ2-5, with D maybe TRBD1 (6 bases). Trimming shortened V by 8 bases and J by 2 bases, and 15 bases separated the two germline ends. Germline CDR1 SNHLY, CDR2 FYNNEI. The CDR3 is 14 residues long. The CDR3 DNA is TGTGCCAGCGGGCCGGACAGTCCGCAAGAGACCCAGTACTTC. It codes for CASGPDSPQETQYF. The full variable domain, with the rest looked up from reference TRBV2 and TRBJ2-5, is EPEVTQTPSHQVTQMGQEVILRCVPISNHLYFYWYRQILGQKVEFLVSFYNNEISEKSEIFDDQFSVERPDGSNFTLKIRSTKLEDSAMYFCASGPDSPQETQYFGPGTRLLVL.

The chain links TRBV11-3 to TRBJ2-1, with TRBD2 identical over 9 bases. The CDR3 covers 15 residues. CDR1 is SGHNT, CDR2 YENEEA, per germline. V trimming: 0 bases; J trimming: 5 bases; junction bases outside the gene matches: 2. The CDR3 reads CASSLDSSGDNEQFF. DNA for the CDR3: TGTGCCAGCAGCTTAGATTCTAGCGGGGACAATGAGCAGTTCTTC. The entire variable domain, with the rest obtained from reference TRBV11-3 and TRBJ2-1, is as follows: EAGVVQSPRYKIIEKKQPVAFWCNPISGHNTLYWYLQNLGQGPELLIRYENEEAVDDSQLPKDRFSAERLKGVDSTLKIQPAELGDSAVYLCASSLDSSGDNEQFFGPGTRLTVL.

The chain carries TRBV5-1 and TRBJ1-5; D is uncertain. This CDR3 has 14 amino acids. Germline lookup yields CDR1 SGHRS and CDR2 YFSETQ. V was cut by 2 bases and J by 7 bases, with 13 bases left in between. In DNA, the CDR3 is TGCGCCAGCAGCTTAGATGGACGTCAACAGCCCCAGCATTTT. Translated: CASSLDGRQQPQHF.

A single count supports this clone. The rearrangement links TRBV5-4 to TRBJ1-1; tentative D call: TRBD1 (6 bases). Germline V gives CDR1 SGHNT, CDR2 YYREEE (reference sequence). The CDR3 covers 15 residues. Trimming shortened V by 4 bases and J by 7 bases, and 20 bases separated the two germline ends. This CDR3 reads CASSLFRGSAGEAFF. For the CDR3, the DNA is TGTGCCAGCAGCCTTTTCAGGGGATCAGCGGGTGAAGCTTTCTTT.

The J gene is TRBJ2-7, the V gene TRBV6-5; TRBD1 is a possible D gene (6 bases). The CDR3 length is 16 residues. CDR1 and CDR2 (germline): MNHEY, SVGAGI. Trimming cost V 2 bases and J 3 bases, with 17 bases left between them. CDR3 in DNA: TGTGCCAGCAGTTACGAAAGGGGGTCTGTAATCTACGAGCAGTACTTC. Protein sequence: CASSYERGSVIYEQYF.

This chain joins TRBV19 and TRBJ2-3; no clear D gene. Germline V CDR1 and CDR2: LNHDA, SQIVND (reference sequence). The CDR3 is 18 amino acids. V was cut by 5 bases and J by 3 bases, with 24 bases left in between. CDR3 DNA sequence: TGTGCCAGTAGTCGGAGTCGAAAAGGTGGTCACGTGACAGATACGCAGTATTTT. It specifies CASSRSRKGGHVTDTQYF. The whole variable domain, filled in from reference TRBV19 and TRBJ2-3, reads DGGITQSPKYLFRKEGQNVTLSCEQNLNHDAMYWYRQDPGQGLRLIYYSQIVNDFQKGDIAEGYSVSREKKESFPLTVTSAQKNPTAFYLCASSRSRKGGHVTDTQYFGPGTRLTVL.

V usage is TRBV7-9 and J usage is TRBJ2-1; tentative D call: TRBD1 (6 bases). Germline assignment: CDR1 SEHNR and CDR2 FQNEAQ (reference sequence). The CDR3 sequence is 16 residues long. V shed 0 bases and J shed 4 bases, with 13 bases lying between them. The chain's CDR3 is CASSLAQGKAYNEQFF. The CDR3 DNA is TGTGCCAGCAGCTTAGCGCAGGGGAAAGCTTACAATGAGCAGTTCTTC.

The V gene is TRBV5-1, the J gene TRBJ1-2, with no clear D. The V end was cut by 4 bases, the J end by 4 bases, with 17 bases between. The CDR3 consists of 15 residues. The germline gives CDR1 SGHRS, CDR2 YFSETQ. CDR3 bases: TGCGCCAGCAGCCTAGACACGTCCCAAATCTATGGCTACACCTTC. Its protein product is CASSLDTSQIYGYTF. The whole variable domain, remainder taken from reference TRBV5-1 and TRBJ1-2, is KAGVTQTPRYLIKTRGQQVTLSCSPISGHRSVSWYQQTPGQGLQFLFEYFSETQRNKGNFPGRFSGRQFSNSRSEMNVSTLELGDSALYLCASSLDTSQIYGYTFGSGTRLTVV.

This clone was observed once. The chain has TRBV7-2 and TRBJ1-6, with TRBD1 as a possible D gene (5 bases). The CDR3 is 15 amino acids. The V end was cut by 8 bases, the J end by 8 bases, with 19 bases between. CDR1 is SGHTA and CDR2 is FQGNSA in the germline V gene. The CDR3 sequence is CASRLGLREDSPLHF. In nucleotides, the CDR3 is TGTGCCAGCCGCCTGGGGCTACGCGAGGATTCACCCCTCCACTTT.

V gene TRBV4-2 combines with J gene TRBJ1-1, with D uncertain. The CDR3 runs to 16 residues. V shed 0 bases and J shed 1 base, with 12 bases lying between them. Germline V CDR1 and CDR2: LGHNA, YNFKEQ. The CDR3 is CASSQEVLGGNTEAFF. DNA for the CDR3: TGTGCCAGCAGCCAAGAGGTTTTGGGAGGGAACACTGAAGCTTTCTTT.

The chain uses TRBV28 and TRBJ2-7, with TRBD1 as a possible D gene (6 bases). This CDR3 spans 12 amino acids. Germline loops: CDR1 MDHEN, CDR2 SYDVKM. Trimming took off 10 bases at V and 7 bases at J, with 17 bases between the two ends. In nucleotides, the CDR3 is TGTGCCATACAGGGTAGTCGTTTTGAGCAGTACTTC. This gives the protein CAIQGSRFEQYF. Complete variable domain (other parts from reference TRBV28 and TRBJ2-7): DVKVTQSSRYLVKRTGEKVFLECVQDMDHENMFWYRQDPGLGLRLIYFSYDVKMKEKGDIPEGYSVSREKKERFSLILESASTNQTSMYLCAIQGSRFEQYFGPGTRLTVT.

The V gene is TRBV4-1, the J gene TRBJ2-7, with 9 bases aligning to TRBD1. This CDR3 has 15 amino acids. V lost 3 bases to trimming and J lost 1 base; unmatched junction nucleotides: 4. The germline V gene has CDR1 MGHRA and CDR2 YSYEKL. The CDR3 loop is CASSHPTGGSYEQYF. The CDR3 bases are TGCGCCAGCAGCCACCCGACAGGGGGTTCCTACGAGCAGTACTTC.

In its sample, this clone was seen once. V is TRBV19 and J is TRBJ1-5; D is unresolved. Germline V gene lookup returns CDR1 LNHDA and CDR2 SQIVND (reference sequence). The CDR3 totals 13 residues. V was shortened by 6 bases and J by 0 bases, with 6 bases between the two germline ends. The CDR3 reads CASRGASNQPQHF. CDR3 DNA: TGTGCCAGTAGAGGTGCTAGCAATCAGCCCCAGCATTTT.